A single sample is the source of the 30 T cell receptor beta chains below, sequenced in a study of blood T cells in healthy people across ages. The second PCR ran about 6 to 12 cycles with a sample-barcoded 5' primer and J-beta primers. TCRdb reanalysed the 5' RACE reads using MiXCR and keeps one entry per CDR3 protein. The table shows 800,000 or so distinct CDR3 sequences, with roughly 25% occurring only once. The sample also formed part of further work on T cells of mothers and their children.

Sequenced sample: blood. The source of these receptors is a boy under 18 in good health.

CDR3 sequence (DNA): TGTGCCAGCAGCGAAAAGTGGGGGAACGGCTACGAGCAGTACTTC. This sequence encodes CASSEKWGNGYEQYF. V and J are TRBV7-6 and TRBJ2-7; D might be TRBD1 or TRBD2, each matching 5 bases. The V end was cut by 5 bases, the J end by 3 bases, with 17 bases between. The CDR3 spans 15 residues. CDR1 and CDR2 from the germline V gene are SGHVS and FNYEAQ.

This clonotype has only a few counts. The chain combines TRBV6-2 or TRBV6-3 with TRBJ1-1; TRBD1 matches at 7 bases. The CDR3 is 14 residues long. V dropped 4 bases and J dropped 4; count of bases not matched to a gene: 6. Germline V gene sequence: CDR1 MNHEY, CDR2 SVGEGT. The CDR3 spells CASSSLDRVTEAFF. The CDR3, as DNA: TGTGCCAGCAGTTCGCTCGACAGGGTCACTGAAGCTTTCTTT.

This sequence joins TRBV20-1 and TRBJ2-4; a weak D match, TRBD2 (6 bases). The CDR3 consists of 13 residues. V dropped 3 bases and J dropped 3 bases, with 9 bases sitting between them. The germline V gene encodes CDR1 DFQATT and CDR2 SNEGSKA (reference sequence). The CDR3 protein is CSASGRGKNIQYF. CDR3 sequence (DNA): TGCAGTGCTAGCGGGCGGGGCAAAAACATTCAGTACTTC.

The chain joins TRBV11-2 to TRBJ2-1; 9 bases match TRBD2. The DNA end is more similar to TRBJ2-5, so the J call may be wrong. The CDR3 extends over 14 amino acids. Germline values: CDR1 SGHAT, CDR2 FQNNGV. The CDR3 sequence is CASSFGLAGETQYF. The CDR3 DNA follows: TGTGCCAGCAGCTTTGGTCTAGCGGGGGAGACCCAGTACTTC.

This clonotype was detected a few times. The DNA for the CDR3 is TGTGCCATCAGACCCGGGACAGGGTCCTACGAGCAGTACTTC. This sequence encodes CAIRPGTGSYEQYF. The chain uses TRBV10-3 and TRBJ2-7; 9 nucleotides match TRBD1. Trimming removed 6 bases from V and 1 base from J; junction bases left unmatched: 4. Germline CDR1 and CDR2: ENHRY and SYGVKD. There are 14 residues in the CDR3.

This clonotype has only a few counts. This chain connects TRBV29-1 to TRBJ1-1; 7 bases line up with TRBD1. CDR3 length: 12 amino acids. Losses at the gene ends were 7 bases for V and 0 bases for J; bases not matched to a gene: 2. The germline V gene encodes CDR1 SQVTM and CDR2 ANQGSEA. For the CDR3, the DNA is TGCAGCGCCGACAGGGTGAACACTGAAGCTTTCTTT. It translates to CSADRVNTEAFF.

In its sample, this clonotype was seen a few times. This chain connects TRBV7-9 to TRBJ1-2, with D perhaps TRBD1 (6 bases). This CDR3 spans 14 amino acids. The V and J ends lost 1 base and 3 bases respectively, with 9 bases between them. From germline, CDR1 is SEHNR and CDR2 FQNEAQ (reference sequence). The CDR3 protein is CASSLGGRDYGYTF. The CDR3 DNA reads as TGTGCCAGCAGCTTAGGGGGGCGCGACTATGGCTACACCTTC.

This clonotype was detected only a few times. V and J are TRBV4-2 and TRBJ1-2, with 10 nucleotides matching TRBD1. In germline, CDR1 is LGHNA, CDR2 YNFKEQ. The V segment lost 4 bases and the J segment 1 base; nucleotides outside the gene matches: 3. The CDR3 is 15 residues long. CDR3 region: CASSPRTGGNYGYTF. The CDR3, as DNA: TGTGCCAGCAGCCCTAGGACAGGGGGTAACTATGGCTACACCTTC.

This rearrangement joins TRBV20-1 to TRBJ2-1; D unclear. V was cut by 6 bases and J by 0 bases, with 9 bases left in between. The CDR3 is 13 residues long. Germline CDR1 is DFQATT and CDR2 is SNEGSKA (reference sequence). The CDR3 region is CSAPTGSYNEQFF. The CDR3 region has the DNA TGCAGTGCCCCGACCGGCTCCTACAATGAGCAGTTCTTC.

V gene TRBV11-1 combines with J gene TRBJ2-2, with D possibly matching TRBD1 (5 bases). With 6 bases removed from V and 2 bases from J, the gap between germline ends came to 10 bases. This CDR3 contains 14 residues. Looked up from germline, CDR1 is SGHAT and CDR2 is FQDESV (reference sequence). The CDR3, as DNA: TGTGCCAGCAGACCTACAGGAAACACCGGGGAGCTGTTTTTT. It codes for CASRPTGNTGELFF.

The rearrangement links TRBV28 to TRBJ1-5; D is uncertain. The CDR3 has 13 residues. Looked up from germline, CDR1 is MDHEN and CDR2 is SYDVKM. Deletions cut 7 bases from V and 3 bases from J, with 10 bases between. This CDR3 reads CASMPPYNQPQHF. Here the CDR3 DNA reads TGTGCCAGCATGCCTCCATACAATCAGCCCCAGCATTTT.

This clonotype appeared a few times. The rearrangement uses TRBV19 and TRBJ2-7; D not resolved. CDR3 length: 15 amino acids. In germline, CDR1 is LNHDA, CDR2 SQIVND (reference sequence). V lost 7 bases to trimming and J lost 2 bases, with 18 bases between them. CDR3 coding DNA: TGTGCCAGTAATAGGGATCAATATACCCCCTACGAGCAGTACTTC. Translated: CASNRDQYTPYEQYF.

The chain combines TRBV29-1 with TRBJ2-5, with TRBD2 identical over 8 bases. Germline V gene sequence: CDR1 SQVTM, CDR2 ANQGSEA. V dropped 3 bases and J dropped 1; count of bases not matched to a gene: 7. The CDR3 extends over 15 amino acids. The CDR3 sequence: CSVEWDAGGQETQYF. Written as DNA, the CDR3 is TGCAGCGTTGAGTGGGACGCGGGAGGCCAAGAGACCCAGTACTTC. Combining the CDR3 with reference TRBV29-1 and TRBJ2-5 gives the whole variable domain SAVISQKPSRDICQRGTSLTIQCQVDSQVTMMFWYRQQPGQSLTLIATANQGSEATYESGFVIDKFPISRPNLTFSTLTVSNMSPEDSSIYLCSVEWDAGGQETQYFGPGTRLLVL.

V usage is TRBV2 and J usage is TRBJ2-7, with 7 positions matching TRBD2. The CDR3 runs 12 residues. CDR1 and CDR2 from the germline V gene are SNHLY and FYNNEI. The V and J ends lost 6 bases and 6 bases, in that order; junction bases with no gene match: 5. In nucleotides, the CDR3 is TGTGCCAGCAGAGGACTAGTGGTCGAGCAGTACTTC. This translates into CASRGLVVEQYF.

This clonotype was observed a handful of times. The chain uses TRBV5-1 and TRBJ2-6; D is undetermined. V lost 0 bases and J lost 0, with 10 bases in between. Per the germline V gene, CDR1 is SGHRS and CDR2 is YFSETQ. The CDR3 is 17 residues long. In DNA, the CDR3 is TGCGCCAGCAGCTTGGCCTGGACGGCCTCTGGGGCCAACGTCCTGACTTTC. Encoded protein: CASSLAWTASGANVLTF.

Only a few counts were recorded for this clonotype. The chain is built from TRBV12-3 or TRBV12-4 and TRBJ1-5, with D uncertain. The CDR3 is 11 residues long. V lost 1 base and J 7 bases, leaving 2 bases between the germline ends. The CDR3 DNA is TGTGCCAGCAGTTTAGAACAGCCCCAGCATTTT. This codes for CASSLEQPQHF.

This clonotype was recorded a few times. The V gene is TRBV6-5, the J gene TRBJ2-5; weak D call: TRBD2 (6 bases). Germline-derived CDR1 and CDR2 are MNHEY and SVGAGI. The CDR3 sequence is 14 residues long. V was pared by 2 bases and J by 4 bases, with 11 bases between. The CDR3 loop reads CASSYTLARETQYF. The CDR3, as DNA: TGTGCCAGCAGTTACACACTAGCCAGAGAGACCCAGTACTTC.

The chain couples TRBV4-3 to TRBJ2-5, with D hard to call. The CDR3 extends over 16 amino acids. Trimming removed 0 bases from V and 3 bases from J, with 14 bases in between. The germline gives CDR1 LGHNA, CDR2 YSLEER. The chain's CDR3 is CASSQDLGYAKETQYF. The CDR3 nucleotides read TGCGCCAGCAGCCAAGATCTCGGGTACGCGAAAGAGACCCAGTACTTC.

This clonotype was seen only a few times. J is TRBJ2-3 and V is TRBV29-1, with TRBD1 matching 7 bases. The trim removed 4 bases at V and 7 bases at J, leaving 11 bases unmatched. The germline CDR1 and CDR2 sequences are SQVTM and ANQGSEA. CDR3 size: 14 residues. CDR3 nucleotide sequence: TGCAGCGTTGGACAGGGTTCAGCTGGAAATACGCAGTATTTT. This codes for CSVGQGSAGNTQYF.

The chain couples TRBV5-5 to TRBJ1-2, with D unclear. Germline V lookup: CDR1 SGHKS, CDR2 YYEKEE (reference sequence). The CDR3 runs 14 residues. Trimming removed 2 bases from V and 0 bases from J, with 8 bases in between. CDR3 amino acids: CASSLPTANYGYTF. The CDR3 DNA sequence: TGTGCCAGCAGCTTACCGACGGCTAACTATGGCTACACCTTC.

This chain uses TRBV20-1 with TRBJ1-2; TRBD1 might be the D (6 bases). This CDR3 comprises 13 residues. Germline-derived CDR1 and CDR2 are DFQATT and SNEGSKA (reference sequence). V was cut by 4 bases and J by 5 bases, with 14 bases left in between. Here the CDR3 reads CSATGDLGYGYTF. The CDR3 DNA is TGCAGTGCTACAGGGGACTTGGGATATGGCTACACCTTC.

This clonotype turned up a few times. The chain uses TRBV6-5 and TRBJ2-7, with 11 bases fitting TRBD1. In germline, CDR1 is MNHEY, CDR2 SVGAGI. This CDR3 spans 15 amino acids. V lost 2 bases to trimming and J lost 4 bases; unmatched junction nucleotides: 4. The CDR3 DNA sequence: TGTGCCAGCAGTTACCAGGACAGGGGGCCATACGAGCAGTACTTC. Its translation is CASSYQDRGPYEQYF.

There are a few counts of this clonotype. In DNA, the CDR3 is TGTGCCACCAGTGATCCGATGGACCCGGAGACCCAGTACTTC. Protein: CATSDPMDPETQYF. The chain has TRBV24-1 and TRBJ2-5; D unclear. This CDR3 contains 14 residues. Germline CDR1 KGHDR, CDR2 SFDVKD. Trimming took 3 bases from V and 5 from J, leaving 12 bases between them.

V gene TRBV12-3 or TRBV12-4 combines with J gene TRBJ2-7, with 11 bases lining up with TRBD2. J lost 5 bases, V lost 5 bases, and 8 bases had no gene match. This CDR3 is 15 amino acids long. This CDR3 is CASSRLAGGPHEQYF. CDR3 bases: TGTGCCAGCAGTCGGCTAGCGGGAGGTCCGCACGAGCAGTACTTC.

The chain has TRBV27 and TRBJ2-7; the D call may be TRBD1 or TRBD2 (5 bases each). The V gene's germline CDR1 is MNHEY and CDR2 SMNVEV (reference sequence). The V end was cut by 3 bases, the J end by 0 bases, with 12 bases between. This CDR3 comprises 15 residues. The CDR3 DNA sequence: TGTGCCAGCAGTTTCCGGGACGGCAGCTCCTACGAGCAGTACTTC. Translating gives CASSFRDGSSYEQYF.

This clonotype has a count of ten or more. The chain carries TRBV29-1 and TRBJ2-7; 10 positions match TRBD1. The CDR3 sequence is 13 residues long. The V gene end was trimmed by 3 bases and the J gene end by 2 bases; junction bases not matched to a gene: 1. Germline values: CDR1 SQVTM, CDR2 ANQGSEA. The CDR3 region is CSVEGQGTYEQYF. The DNA for the CDR3 is TGCAGCGTTGAGGGACAGGGGACCTACGAGCAGTACTTC.

This clonotype was recorded at least ten times. The gene calls are TRBV14 and TRBJ1-2; D is ambiguous. Trimming removed 5 bases from V and 4 bases from J, with 11 bases in between. The CDR3 spans 13 residues. The germline CDR1 and CDR2 sequences are SGHDN and FVKESK. For the CDR3, the DNA is TGTGCCAGCAGCGTGGGTAGCCCCTATGGCTACACCTTC. This encodes CASSVGSPYGYTF.

The gene calls are TRBV29-1 and TRBJ1-2, with 8 bases that match TRBD1. With V trimmed by 6 bases and J by 3 bases, 21 bases remained unmatched. CDR1 SQVTM and CDR2 ANQGSEA come from the germline V gene. CDR3 length: 18 residues. The CDR3 nucleotides are TGCAGCGTGTCCCCCGGGACAGGTTTCTGGGTTGGGGACTATGGCTACACCTTC. Its translation: CSVSPGTGFWVGDYGYTF.

CDR3 nucleotide sequence: TGCAGTCGACTAGCGGGGTACGAGCAGTACTTC. Its translation is CSRLAGYEQYF. This chain links TRBV20-1 with TRBJ2-7; TRBD2 agrees at 11 bases. V lost 8 bases, J lost 4 bases, and 1 base stayed unmatched. The CDR3 length is 11 residues. Per the germline V gene, CDR1 is DFQATT and CDR2 is SNEGSKA (reference sequence).

This clonotype was picked up a small number of times. J is TRBJ2-3 and V is TRBV4-1; 8 nucleotides line up with TRBD2. The CDR3 has 19 amino acids. Trimming removed 0 bases from V and 1 base from J; junction bases left unmatched: 12. The germline V gene has CDR1 MGHRA and CDR2 YSYEKL. CDR3 DNA sequence: TGCGCCAGCAGCCAAGAATCCAACGGGAGGGCCCTCGGCACAGATACGCAGTATTTT. It is translated as CASSQESNGRALGTDTQYF.